These 15 T cell receptor beta chains came from one sample sequenced in a study of a mutant IDH1 vaccine in newly diagnosed glioma. The time point here: week 11, during vaccination. Topical imiquimod was applied with each vaccine dose, which held 300 ug of mutant IDH1 20-mer peptide. Their recognized antigens are unknown. The repertoire was sequenced with immunoSEQ multiplex PCR; TCRdb's copy has only in-frame clones and lacks some. The table records tens of thousands of clones, around 73% of them present only once. Source: PBMCs, taken from a glioma patient whose treatment included an IDH1 peptide vaccine. These receptor sequences come from a young woman with glioma.

This clone was seen just once. The chain joins TRBV29-1 to TRBJ1-4, with D perhaps TRBD1 (5 bases). V dropped 7 bases and J dropped 2 bases, with 8 bases sitting between them. Per germline, CDR1 SQVTM and CDR2 ANQGSEA. CDR3 size: 12 residues. CDR3 nucleotides: TGCAGCGGGGGGTGGACTAATGAAAAACTGTTTTTT. Translated: CSGGWTNEKLFF.

J is TRBJ1-5 and V is TRBV7-2; 9 bases match TRBD1. CDR1 is SGHTA and CDR2 is FQGNSA in the germline V gene. The CDR3 is made up of 18 amino acids. Trimming at V came to 3 bases and at J to 2 bases, leaving 11 bases not matched to a gene. The CDR3 here is CASSFRTGVYDGNQPQHF. The DNA for the CDR3 is TGTGCCAGCAGCTTTAGGACAGGGGTTTACGACGGCAATCAGCCCCAGCATTTT. The full variable domain, its missing parts supplied by reference TRBV7-2 and TRBJ1-5, is GAGVSQSPSNKVTEKGKDVELRCDPISGHTALYWYRQSLGQGLEFLIYFQGNSAPDKSGLPSDRFSAERTGGSVSTLTIQRTQQEDSAVYLCASSFRTGVYDGNQPQHFGDGTRLSIL.

The chain couples TRBV19 to TRBJ1-1; D perhaps matches TRBD1 (5 bases). This CDR3 region has 15 residues. V was cut by 6 bases and J by 5 bases, with 19 bases left in between. Germline V gene data show CDR1 as LNHDA and CDR2 as SQIVND (reference sequence). CDR3 amino acids: CASRMERGGSTEAFF. CDR3 sequence (DNA): TGTGCCAGTAGGATGGAGCGTGGGGGATCGACTGAAGCTTTCTTT.

The CDR3 coding sequence is TGTGCCAGCAGCTTAGCTTGGTGGTTTTGGGGCACTGAAGCTTTCTTT. This sequence encodes CASSLAWWFWGTEAFF. The chain couples TRBV7-9 to TRBJ1-1; D is uncertain. Between the trimmed V and J ends, which lost 0 bases and 4 bases, there was a span of 15 bases. Per germline, CDR1 SEHNR and CDR2 FQNEAQ (reference sequence). The CDR3 loop spans 16 amino acids.

This clone was seen a few times. J is TRBJ1-1 and V is TRBV14; 7 bases fit TRBD1. The CDR3 consists of 18 residues. CDR1 SGHDN and CDR2 FVKESK come from the germline V gene. The V segment lost 4 bases and the J segment 0 bases; nucleotides outside the gene matches: 14. CDR3 residues: CASSPEGQGELVNTEAFF. DNA of the CDR3: TGTGCCAGCAGCCCCGAGGGTCAGGGGGAGTTGGTGAACACTGAAGCTTTCTTT.

The chain carries TRBV19 and TRBJ1-1; D gene unclear. The CDR3 is made up of 13 amino acids. Germline-derived CDR1 and CDR2 are LNHDA and SQIVND (reference sequence). V dropped 4 bases and J dropped 1 base, with 7 bases sitting between them. The chain's CDR3 is CASSTGRNTEAFF. CDR3 bases: TGTGCCAGTAGTACCGGGCGGAACACTGAAGCTTTCTTT.

V gene TRBV2 combines with J gene TRBJ1-2, with TRBD1 matching over 10 bases. Trimming took 4 bases from V and 7 from J; bases not matched to a gene: 3. CDR1 and CDR2 from the germline V gene are SNHLY and FYNNEI. The CDR3 has 13 residues. The CDR3 loop is CASSGQGASGYTF. CDR3 bases: TGTGCCAGCAGTGGACAGGGGGCAAGTGGCTACACCTTC.

The rearrangement joins TRBV10-3 to TRBJ2-5; D is possibly TRBD2 (6 bases). The germline V gene has CDR1 ENHRY and CDR2 SYGVKD. The V gene lost 4 bases and the J gene lost 4 bases, with 10 bases spanning the gap. The CDR3 spans 13 residues. CDR3 nucleotides: TGTGCCATCAGTGTGGGGACTCGAGAGACCCAGTACTTC. Its protein product is CAISVGTRETQYF.

This chain connects TRBV19 to TRBJ1-1; D uncertain. The CDR3 contains 13 residues. Trimming removed 7 bases from V and 0 bases from J, with 9 bases in between. Germline lookup yields CDR1 LNHDA and CDR2 SQIVND (reference sequence). CDR3 amino acids: CASKVKMNTEAFF. CDR3 coding DNA: TGTGCCAGTAAGGTAAAAATGAACACTGAAGCTTTCTTT.

The V gene is TRBV28, the J gene TRBJ1-2; TRBD1 matches at 8 bases. V lost 2 bases and J lost 3; bases outside the gene matches: 11. Germline CDR1 MDHEN, CDR2 SYDVKM. This CDR3 is built from 17 residues. This CDR3 is CASSLIRDRPDDYGYTF. Written as DNA, the CDR3 is TGTGCCAGCAGTTTAATTCGGGACAGGCCGGACGACTATGGCTACACCTTC.

The rearrangement links TRBV5-1 to TRBJ2-5, with a tentative D call TRBD2 (5 bases). The CDR3 loop spans 11 amino acids. The V and J ends lost 4 bases and 7 bases respectively, with 8 bases between them. Per germline, CDR1 SGHRS and CDR2 YFSETQ. This CDR3 reads CASSTSGTQYF. DNA for the CDR3: TGCGCCAGCAGCACCAGCGGGACCCAGTACTTC.

The chain combines TRBV7-8 with TRBJ1-2; 10 positions match TRBD1. CDR1 is SGHVS and CDR2 is FQNEAQ in the germline V gene. This CDR3 spans 16 amino acids. J lost 6 bases, V lost 5 bases, and 12 bases had no gene match. This CDR3 reads CASSPSRDRGRNGYTF. Here the CDR3 DNA reads TGTGCCAGCAGCCCGTCCCGGGACAGGGGCCGCAATGGCTACACCTTC.

The rearrangement uses TRBV10-3 and TRBJ1-2; 10 nucleotides line up with TRBD1. Germline assignment: CDR1 ENHRY and CDR2 SYGVKD. The CDR3 runs to 14 residues. Germline trimming cut 3 bases from V and 5 bases from J; bases unmatched to any gene: 3. The CDR3 region has the DNA TGTGCCATCAGTGAAATGGGACAGGGGTATGGCTACACCTTC. As protein: CAISEMGQGYGYTF.

DNA of the CDR3: TGCAGCGTTATACTAGCGGGGGGGTTCAATGAGCAGTTCTTC. As protein: CSVILAGGFNEQFF. The chain joins TRBV29-1 to TRBJ2-1; TRBD2 matches at 13 bases. From germline, CDR1 is SQVTM and CDR2 ANQGSEA. The CDR3 length is 14 residues. V dropped 5 bases and J dropped 6; count of bases not matched to a gene: 4.

The V gene is TRBV28, the J gene TRBJ2-5, with D possibly matching TRBD1 (5 bases). There are 13 residues in the CDR3. V was trimmed by 6 bases and J by 7 bases, leaving 15 bases between them. Germline V CDR1 and CDR2: MDHEN, SYDVKM. CDR3 nucleotide sequence: TGTGCCAGCAGACAGGCCGGAAAGGGGACCCAGTACTTC. This encodes CASRQAGKGTQYF.